These T cell receptor beta chains were read from a single sample in a study of neurological immune-mediated disorders. TCRdb passed the 5' RACE reads through MiXCR, listing each CDR3 protein once. The sample holds under 80,000 distinct CDR3 sequences, 9.4% seen once. The source material was PBMCs. The receptors come from a man aged 50 to 59 in good health. Each CDR3 is given with its conserved first and last residue. The D gene is left open where the match is weak. Size is omitted from some rows. Given values are once, few, many or a class for expanded clones.

>TRBJ2-1|many|TRBV5-1|.
TGCGCCAGCAGCCCAGGGACTCACCGGGGCGAGCAGTTCTTC
CASSPGTHRGEQFF
>TRBJ2-3|once|TRBV6-2/TRBV6-3|.
TGTGCCAGCAGGACCTCGGCGGCAGATACGCATTATTTT
CASRTSAADTHYF
>TRBJ1-1|many|TRBV4-3|.
TGCGCCAGCAGCCAAGATCCAAACACTAACACTGAAGCTTTCTTT
CASSQDPNTNTEAFF
>TRBJ2-2|.|TRBV6-2/TRBV6-3|.
TGTGCCAGCAGTAGGACATCGAACACCGGGGAGCTGTTTTTT
CASSRTSNTGELFF
>TRBJ2-1|many|TRBV7-6|TRBD2
TGTGCCAGCAGCCTGGGACTAGCCGTTAGCTCCTACAATGAGCAGTTCTTC
CASSLGLAVSSYNEQFF
>TRBJ2-2|few|TRBV10-2|.
TGCGCCAGCAGTGGATGGGCAGGAGAAGTACCCGGGGAGCTGTTTTTT
CASSGWAGEVPGELFF
>TRBJ2-3|.|TRBV20-1|.
TGCAGTGCTAGGGGCGCGGTTTCCACAGATACGCAGTATTTT
CSARGAVSTDTQYF
>TRBJ1-5|.|TRBV28|.
TGTGCCAGCACCCCGGTTGGCAATCAGCCCCAGCATTTT
CASTPVGNQPQHF
>TRBJ1-5|many|TRBV28|.
TGTGCCAGCAGCTATAGCAATCAGCCCCAGCATTTT
CASSYSNQPQHF
>TRBJ2-1|many|TRBV7-2|TRBD2
TGTGCCAGCAGCCGTACTAGCGACTACAATGAGCAGTTCTTC
CASSRTSDYNEQFF
>TRBJ1-6|many|TRBV5-1|.
TGCGCCAGCAGCCAACGGGACCTGGGGGATTCACCCCTCCACTTT
CASSQRDLGDSPLHF
>TRBJ2-7|many|TRBV12-5|TRBD1
TGTGCTAGTGGTTCAACGGACAGGGAGTACGAGCAGTACTTC
CASGSTDREYEQYF
>TRBJ2-5|many|TRBV20-1|.
TGCAGTGCTAGAGATGCGTCTAGAGGCCAAGAGACCCAGTACTTC
CSARDASRGQETQYF
>TRBJ2-5|.|TRBV12-3/TRBV12-4|TRBD1
TGTGCCAGCAGTTCGACAGGGATGGAGACCCAGTACTTC
CASSSTGMETQYF
>TRBJ2-6|many|TRBV6-1|TRBD1
TGTGCCAGCGGGGGACAGGTGCCCTACTCTGGGGCCAACGTCCTGACTTTC
CASGGQVPYSGANVLTF
>TRBJ2-7|many|TRBV24-1|TRBD1
TGTGCCACCAGTGAGCAGGGGGCCAACGAGCAGTACTTC
CATSEQGANEQYF
>TRBJ2-3|many|TRBV5-1|.
TGCGCCAGCAGAGCTGAGGACTGGGATACGCAGTATTTT
CASRAEDWDTQYF
>TRBJ2-3|many|TRBV9|.
TGTGCCAGCAGCGCTCTCCCTTCGGATACGCAGTATTTT
CASSALPSDTQYF
>TRBJ1-2|many|TRBV16|TRBD1
TGTGCCAGCAGCCGGGACAGGCTCTATGGCTACACCTTC
CASSRDRLYGYTF
>TRBJ2-1|many|TRBV7-3|TRBD2
TGTGCCAGCAGCTTAGGACGGGGGGGCATGGATGAGCAGTTCTTC
CASSLGRGGMDEQFF
>TRBJ2-1|many|TRBV7-2|TRBD1
TGTGCCAGCAGCATCAACAGGGGTCGGTCCAATGAGCAGTTCTTC
CASSINRGRSNEQFF
>TRBJ2-1|many|TRBV27|TRBD1
TGTGCCAGCAGTTTATTGGCAGGGGGCTACAATGAGCAGTTCTTC
CASSLLAGGYNEQFF
>TRBJ2-7|many|TRBV7-2|TRBD2
TGTGCCAGCAGCTTTCTAGGACTAGCTTTACACGAGCAGTACTTC
CASSFLGLALHEQYF
>TRBJ1-5|many|TRBV19|.
TGTGCCAGTAGTTTAACAGGAGTTTATAGCAATCAGCCCCAGCATTTT
CASSLTGVYSNQPQHF